The clone carrying this T cell receptor (beta chain) was picked up many times. Its antigen is not identified. The data derive from a study of T cells after yellow fever vaccination. At the level of the study: Preparation of the low-cell-number fractions used SMART-Seq v4 Ultra Low Input.

Researchers made TCR cDNA using 5'RACE template switching, and this step added a universal primer site and UMIs. In TCRdb, the 5' RACE reads were re-called with MiXCR into one record per CDR3 protein. The top ten hold around 2.1% of the sample, which has around 65,000 distinct CDR3 sequences, roughly 6% seen once. General study findings and limits: It was a weaker secondary response, yet one that peaked faster, at day 5 versus 15.

This receptor was obtained from a man between 18 and 35 years old who received the YFV17D yellow fever vaccine. The source material was CD4+ T cells sorted from PBMCs, sampled less than 16 days after the first yellow fever vaccination.

The CDR3 DNA reads TGCGCCAGCAGCTTGGGACTAGCGGAGGAGCAGTACTTC. Protein: CASSLGLAEEQYF. V gene TRBV5-1 combines with J gene TRBJ2-7; TRBD2 aligns across 9 bases. Germline-derived CDR1 and CDR2 are SGHRS and YFSETQ. The CDR3 extends over 13 amino acids. With V trimmed by 0 bases and J by 7 bases, 2 bases remained unmatched.